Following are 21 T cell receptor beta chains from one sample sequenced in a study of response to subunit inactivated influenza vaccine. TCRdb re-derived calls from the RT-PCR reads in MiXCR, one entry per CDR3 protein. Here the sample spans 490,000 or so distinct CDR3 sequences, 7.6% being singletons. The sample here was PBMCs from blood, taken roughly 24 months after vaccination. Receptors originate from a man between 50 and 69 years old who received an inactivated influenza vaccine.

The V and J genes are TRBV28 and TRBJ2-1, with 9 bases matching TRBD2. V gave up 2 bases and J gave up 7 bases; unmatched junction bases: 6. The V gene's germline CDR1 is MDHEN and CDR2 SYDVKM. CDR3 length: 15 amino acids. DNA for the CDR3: TGTGCCAGCAGTTTAGGCGGGGGGGTTAGGAATGAGCAGTTCTTC. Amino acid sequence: CASSLGGGVRNEQFF.

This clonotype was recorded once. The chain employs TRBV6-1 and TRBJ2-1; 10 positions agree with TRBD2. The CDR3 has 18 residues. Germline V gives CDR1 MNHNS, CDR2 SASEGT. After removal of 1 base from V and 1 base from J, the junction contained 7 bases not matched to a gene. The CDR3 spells CASSEGSGGAMSYNEQFF. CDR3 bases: TGTGCCAGCAGTGAAGGAAGCGGGGGGGCGATGTCCTACAATGAGCAGTTCTTC.

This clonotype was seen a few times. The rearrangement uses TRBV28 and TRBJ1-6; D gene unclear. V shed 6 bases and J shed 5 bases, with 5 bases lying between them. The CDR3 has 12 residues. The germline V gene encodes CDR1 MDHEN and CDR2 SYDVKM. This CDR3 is CASRTNNSPLHF. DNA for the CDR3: TGTGCCAGCAGGACGAATAATTCACCCCTCCACTTT.

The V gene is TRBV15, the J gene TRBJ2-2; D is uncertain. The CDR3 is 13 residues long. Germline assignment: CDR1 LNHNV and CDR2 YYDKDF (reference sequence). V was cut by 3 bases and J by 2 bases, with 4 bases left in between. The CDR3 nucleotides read TGTGCCACCAGCAGGCAAAACACCGGGGAGCTGTTTTTT. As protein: CATSRQNTGELFF.

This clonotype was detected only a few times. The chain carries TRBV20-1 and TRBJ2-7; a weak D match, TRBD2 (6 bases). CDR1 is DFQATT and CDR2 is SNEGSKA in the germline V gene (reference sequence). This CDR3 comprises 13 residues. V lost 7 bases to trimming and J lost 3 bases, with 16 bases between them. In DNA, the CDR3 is TGCAGTGTGGGGCGGGCGGGGAACTACGAGCAGTACTTC. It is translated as CSVGRAGNYEQYF.

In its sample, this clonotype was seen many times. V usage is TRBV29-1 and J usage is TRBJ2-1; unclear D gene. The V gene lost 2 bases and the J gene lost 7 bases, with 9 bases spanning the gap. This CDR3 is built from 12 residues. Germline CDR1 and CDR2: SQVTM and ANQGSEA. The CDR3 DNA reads TGCAGCGTTGAAAAATACGGGAATGAGCAGTTCTTC. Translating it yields CSVEKYGNEQFF.

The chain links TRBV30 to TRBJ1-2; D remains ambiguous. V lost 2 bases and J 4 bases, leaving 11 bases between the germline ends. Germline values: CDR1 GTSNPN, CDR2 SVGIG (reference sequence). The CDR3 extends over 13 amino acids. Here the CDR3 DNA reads TGTGCCTGGAGTAATAAGGGAATCTATGGCTACACCTTC. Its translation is CAWSNKGIYGYTF.

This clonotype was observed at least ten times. CDR3 protein: CATSDGGAEQFF. CDR3 sequence (DNA): TGTGCCACCAGTGATGGAGGAGCGGAGCAGTTCTTC. V gene TRBV24-1 combines with J gene TRBJ2-1, with D tentatively TRBD2 (5 bases). The CDR3 loop spans 12 amino acids. Trimming removed 3 bases from V and 10 bases from J, with 9 bases in between. Germline V gene lookup returns CDR1 KGHDR and CDR2 SFDVKD.

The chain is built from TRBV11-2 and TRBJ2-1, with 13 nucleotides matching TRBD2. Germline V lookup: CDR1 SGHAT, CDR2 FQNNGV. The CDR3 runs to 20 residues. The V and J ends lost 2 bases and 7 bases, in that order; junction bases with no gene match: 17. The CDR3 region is CASSLNGGTSGRAPLNEQFF. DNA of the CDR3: TGTGCCAGCAGCTTAAATGGGGGTACTAGCGGGAGGGCCCCGCTGAATGAGCAGTTCTTC.

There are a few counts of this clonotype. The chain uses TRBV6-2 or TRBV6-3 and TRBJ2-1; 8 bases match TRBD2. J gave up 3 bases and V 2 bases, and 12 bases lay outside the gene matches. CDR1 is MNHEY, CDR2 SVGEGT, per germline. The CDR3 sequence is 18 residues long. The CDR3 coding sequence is TGTGCCAGCAGTTACCGGGAAGTACCAAGCGGGGGCTACAATGAGCAGTTCTTC. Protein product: CASSYREVPSGGYNEQFF.

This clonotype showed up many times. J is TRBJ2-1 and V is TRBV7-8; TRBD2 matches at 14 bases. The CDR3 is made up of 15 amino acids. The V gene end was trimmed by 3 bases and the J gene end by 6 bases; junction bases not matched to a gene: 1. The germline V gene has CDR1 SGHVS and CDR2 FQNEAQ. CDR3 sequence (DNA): TGTGCCAGCAGCTTTGGACTAGCGGGAGGCAATGAGCAGTTCTTC. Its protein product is CASSFGLAGGNEQFF.

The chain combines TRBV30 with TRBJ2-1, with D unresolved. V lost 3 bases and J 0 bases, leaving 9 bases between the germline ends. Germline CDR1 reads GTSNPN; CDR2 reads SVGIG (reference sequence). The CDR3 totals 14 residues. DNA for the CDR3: TGTGCCTGGAGGGACGGTCTCTCCTACAATGAGCAGTTCTTC. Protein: CAWRDGLSYNEQFF.

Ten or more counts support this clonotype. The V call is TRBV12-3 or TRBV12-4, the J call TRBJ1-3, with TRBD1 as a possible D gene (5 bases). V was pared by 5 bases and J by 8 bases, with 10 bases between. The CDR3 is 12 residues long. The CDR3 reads CASSIIRDTIYF. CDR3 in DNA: TGTGCCAGCAGTATAATCAGGGACACCATATATTTT.

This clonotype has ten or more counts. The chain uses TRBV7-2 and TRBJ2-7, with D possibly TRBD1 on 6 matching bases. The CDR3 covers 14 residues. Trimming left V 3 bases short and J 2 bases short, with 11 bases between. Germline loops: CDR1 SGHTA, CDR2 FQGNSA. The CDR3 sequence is CASSFGTTTYEQYF. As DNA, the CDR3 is TGTGCCAGCAGCTTCGGGACAACAACCTACGAGCAGTACTTC.

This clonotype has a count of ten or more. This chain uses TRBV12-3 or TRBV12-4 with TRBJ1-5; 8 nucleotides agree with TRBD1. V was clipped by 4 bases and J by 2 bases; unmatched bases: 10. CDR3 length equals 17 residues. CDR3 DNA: TGTGCCAGCAGTTCCGCGGGGGTGACAGGGGGCAATCAGCCCCAGCATTTT. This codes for CASSSAGVTGGNQPQHF.

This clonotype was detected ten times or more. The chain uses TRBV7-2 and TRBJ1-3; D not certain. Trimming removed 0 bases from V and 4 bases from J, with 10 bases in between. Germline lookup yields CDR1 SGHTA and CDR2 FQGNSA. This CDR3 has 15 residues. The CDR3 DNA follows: TGTGCCAGCAGCTTAGCCGTTACCACAGGAAACACCATATATTTT. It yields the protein CASSLAVTTGNTIYF.

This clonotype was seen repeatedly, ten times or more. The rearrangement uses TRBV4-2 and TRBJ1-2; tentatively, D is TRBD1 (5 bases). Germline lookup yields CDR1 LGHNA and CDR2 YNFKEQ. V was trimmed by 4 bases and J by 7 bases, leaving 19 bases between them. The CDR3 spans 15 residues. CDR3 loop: CASSPEAGFGGGYTF. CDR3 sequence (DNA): TGTGCCAGCAGCCCCGAGGCAGGGTTTGGTGGTGGCTACACCTTC.

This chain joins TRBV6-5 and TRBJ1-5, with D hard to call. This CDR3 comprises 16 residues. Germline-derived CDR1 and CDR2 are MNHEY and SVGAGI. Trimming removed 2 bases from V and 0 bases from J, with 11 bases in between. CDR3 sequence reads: CASSYLYANSNQPQHF. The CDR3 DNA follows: TGTGCCAGCAGTTACCTCTACGCAAATAGCAATCAGCCCCAGCATTTT.

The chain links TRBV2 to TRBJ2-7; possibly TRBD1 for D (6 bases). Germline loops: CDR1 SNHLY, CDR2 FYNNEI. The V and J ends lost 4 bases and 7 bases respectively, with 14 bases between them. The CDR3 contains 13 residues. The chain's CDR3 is CASSVTGSGEQYF. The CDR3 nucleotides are TGTGCCAGCAGTGTAACAGGGTCGGGAGAGCAGTACTTC.

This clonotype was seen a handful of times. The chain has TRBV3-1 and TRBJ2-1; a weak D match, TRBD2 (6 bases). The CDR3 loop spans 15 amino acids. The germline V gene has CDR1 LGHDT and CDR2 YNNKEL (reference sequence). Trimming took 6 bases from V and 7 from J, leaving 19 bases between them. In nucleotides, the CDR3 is TGTGCCAGCAGACATCGTCGGACTACGAAAAATGAGCAGTTCTTC. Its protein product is CASRHRRTTKNEQFF.

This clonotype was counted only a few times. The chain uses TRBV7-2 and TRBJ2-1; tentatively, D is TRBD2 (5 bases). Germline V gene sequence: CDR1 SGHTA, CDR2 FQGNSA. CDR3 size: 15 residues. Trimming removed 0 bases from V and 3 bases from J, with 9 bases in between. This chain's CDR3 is CASSLASGYYNEQFF. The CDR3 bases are TGTGCCAGCAGCTTAGCGTCGGGGTACTACAATGAGCAGTTCTTC.